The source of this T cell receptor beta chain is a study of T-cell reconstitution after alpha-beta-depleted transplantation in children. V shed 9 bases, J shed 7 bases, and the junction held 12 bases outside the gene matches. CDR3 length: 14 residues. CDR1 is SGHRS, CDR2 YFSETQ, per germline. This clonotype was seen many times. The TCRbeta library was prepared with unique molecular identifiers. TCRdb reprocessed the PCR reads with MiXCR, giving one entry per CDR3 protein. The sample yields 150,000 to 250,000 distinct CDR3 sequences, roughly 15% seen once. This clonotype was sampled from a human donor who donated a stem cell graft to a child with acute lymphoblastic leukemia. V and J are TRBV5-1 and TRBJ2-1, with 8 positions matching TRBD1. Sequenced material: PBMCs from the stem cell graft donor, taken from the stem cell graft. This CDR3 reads CATSETGDINEQFF. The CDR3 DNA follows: TGCGCCACCTCGGAGACAGGGGATATAAATGAGCAGTTCTTC.